The T cell receptor (beta chain) described here comes from a study of T cells in localized non-small cell lung cancer. TCRdb's table, derived via immunoSEQ multiplex PCR, lists solely in-frame clones and lacks some. The repertoire holds about 5,900 clones, with around a quarter as singletons. Study-wide findings and caveats: Detection in adjacent lung was observed for a median approximately 52 of the top 100 tumor clones. T cell clonality was highest in uninvolved adjacent lung, above tumor.

CDR1 is SGDLS and CDR2 is YYNGEE in the germline V gene. Trimming left V 0 bases short and J 5 bases short, with 17 bases between. The CDR3 extends over 17 amino acids. Concerning this clone: Its cognate antigen is unknown.

The sequencing here drew on lung tumor tissue, taken before any cancer treatment. This chain uses TRBV9 with TRBJ2-2, with D tentatively TRBD2 (6 bases). The sequence was obtained from a female donor older than 55 with stage I lung adenocarcinoma. CDR3 protein: CASSVEGQAGRTGELFF. CDR3 coding DNA: TGTGCCAGCAGCGTAGAAGGTCAAGCAGGGAGGACCGGGGAGCTGTTTTTT.